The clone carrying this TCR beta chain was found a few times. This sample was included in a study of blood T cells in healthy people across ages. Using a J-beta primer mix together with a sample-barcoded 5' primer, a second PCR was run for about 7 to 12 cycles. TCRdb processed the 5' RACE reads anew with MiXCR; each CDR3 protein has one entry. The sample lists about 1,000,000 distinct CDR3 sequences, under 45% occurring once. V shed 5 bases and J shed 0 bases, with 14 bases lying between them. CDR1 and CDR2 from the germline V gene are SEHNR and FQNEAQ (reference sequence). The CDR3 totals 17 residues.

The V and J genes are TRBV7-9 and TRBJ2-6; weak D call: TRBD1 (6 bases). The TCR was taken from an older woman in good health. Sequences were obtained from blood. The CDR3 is CASSTTTGRSGANVLTF. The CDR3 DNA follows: TGTGCCAGCAGCACCACGACAGGTCGCTCTGGGGCCAACGTCCTGACTTTC.